This T cell receptor beta chain was recovered during a study of regulatory T cells in long-lasting Graves disease. General study findings and limits: New patients shared fewer public clonotypes (about 1,000) than persistent patients did (roughly 2,500).

According to the study, TCR beta libraries were built with iRepertoire HTBI primers and CDR3-region Arm-PCR. MiXCR was run by TCRdb on the multiplex PCR reads, yielding one entry per CDR3 protein. The table records roughly 610,000 distinct CDR3 sequences, roughly 15% of them present only once. Time point in this sample: newly diagnosed GD, antithyroid drugs for less than 3 months. The TCR library used RNA extracted from PBMCs. The patients were drawn from one endocrinology department in Xi'an, China. Deletions cut 0 bases from V and 3 bases from J, with 11 bases between. The CDR3 has 15 residues. Germline-derived CDR1 and CDR2 are SGHDN and FVKESK. This clonotype was seen ten or more times. The antigen remains unidentified. These data were also reused for a study on T cells in Graves' hyperthyroidism and ophthalmopathy. From that study: Participants, patients aged 18 to 65, had newly diagnosed hyperthyroidism with a duration under 2 months. A model using 13 V-J features told ophthalmopathy apart from stable hyperthyroidism.

The sample was peripheral blood mononuclear cells (PBMCs), taken at new diagnosis, from a patient treated with antithyroid drugs. The chain is built from TRBV14 and TRBJ1-2; D gene ambiguous. This TCR was sampled from a woman younger than 45 with Graves disease. The CDR3 sequence: CASSQDSRGYYGYTF. DNA of the CDR3: TGTGCCAGCAGCCAAGATTCTCGGGGATACTATGGCTACACCTTC.